The rows below give T cell receptor beta chains drawn from one sample of a study of cytomegalovirus exposure and HLA in healthy donors. Sequencing used immunoSEQ multiplex PCR; TCRdb keeps in-frame clones, though not all of them. The sample carries about 200,000 clones, about 80% recorded once. Sequencing was carried out using PBMCs. The receptors were sampled from a woman in her thirties in good health and CMV-seronegative. Both conserved end residues are part of each CDR3. A D gene is named only where the DNA matches it firmly. Not every row has a clone size; where given, it reads once, few, many or a size class.

d_call j_call clone_size cdr3_length v_call cdr3_aa cdr3_nt
NA TRBJ1-3 NA 14 TRBV30 CAWRGQVYGNTIYF TGTGCCTGGAGGGGGCAGGTATACGGAAACACCATATATTTT
TRBD1 TRBJ1-1 NA 15 TRBV11-1 CASSRDSHLNTEAFF TGTGCCAGCAGCCGGGACAGCCATTTGAACACTGAAGCTTTCTTT
NA TRBJ1-1 once 14 TRBV5-1 CASRYKQVNTEAFF TGCGCCAGCAGATATAAACAGGTGAACACTGAAGCTTTCTTT
TRBD2 TRBJ2-5 NA 17 TRBV27 CASSPGTSSGYQETQYF TGTGCCAGCAGCCCCGGGACTAGTTCAGGATACCAAGAGACCCAGTACTTC
TRBD1 TRBJ2-2 NA 16 TRBV7-9 CASRTRDRGNTGELFF TGTGCCAGCAGGACTCGGGACAGGGGGAACACCGGGGAGCTGTTTTTT
TRBD1 TRBJ1-3 NA 15 TRBV29-1 CSAGTGLSSGNTIYF TGCAGCGCCGGGACAGGTCTTAGCTCTGGAAACACCATATATTTT
NA TRBJ1-1 NA 13 TRBV29-1 CSFRRAMNTEAFF TGCAGCTTTCGCAGGGCTATGAACACTGAAGCTTTCTTT
TRBD1 TRBJ2-7 once 15 TRBV27 CASSNGQGRGLEQYF TGTGCCAGCAGTAACGGACAGGGGAGGGGGCTCGAGCAGTACTTC
NA TRBJ2-6 few 17 TRBV7-9 CATTNRVSNSGANVLTF TGTGCCACTACGAACAGGGTATCTAACTCTGGGGCCAACGTCCTGACTTTC
NA TRBJ2-3 NA 13 TRBV6-1 CASSEAVIYTQYF TGTGCCAGCAGTGAAGCTGTAATCTATACGCAGTATTTT
TRBD1 TRBJ2-2 NA 18 TRBV5-6 CASTDWRQGNPRAGELFF TGTGCCAGCACTGATTGGCGACAGGGAAACCCCCGTGCCGGGGAGCTGTTTTTT
TRBD1 TRBJ1-1 NA 15 TRBV19 CASTGGFGWDTEAFF TGTGCCAGTACAGGGGGCTTCGGATGGGACACTGAAGCTTTCTTT
NA TRBJ2-1 NA 14 TRBV7-9 CASSLVASYNEQFF TGTGCCAGCAGCTTAGTGGCATCCTACAATGAGCAGTTCTTC
NA TRBJ2-7 NA 13 TRBV18 CASSPRQIYEQYF TGTGCCAGCTCACCGCGACAAATCTACGAGCAGTACTTC
NA TRBJ2-3 NA 13 TRBV19 CASQGRNTDTQYF TGTGCCAGCCAGGGTCGCAACACAGATACGCAGTATTTT